This T cell receptor (beta chain) emerged from a study of cytomegalovirus exposure and HLA in healthy donors. V lost 8 bases and J lost 9; bases outside the gene matches: 15. CDR1 and CDR2 from the germline V gene are MNHNY and SVGAGI (reference sequence). The CDR3 is 15 amino acids. Remarks on this clone: Its specificity is not known.

Use of 60 Vbeta and 13 Jbeta primers characterized the PCR. The protocol was immunoSEQ multiplex PCR, while the TCRdb copy is restricted to in-frame clones and leaves out a portion. The sample lists about 160,000 clones; about four fifths were seen once. Overall study results and limits: Reportedly, a later analysis found an Asian-associated ancestry cluster had fewer N-insertions than the approximately 670-donor mean. Among TCR sequences, most were rare, though some public TCRs appeared in many donors. Cytomegalovirus association was listed for around 170 TCR beta chains. HLA alleles showed associations with some 15,000 TCR beta sequences in a later analysis, at a 0.05 false discovery rate.

The source of this sequence is a male donor in good health and CMV-seropositive. Sequencing used PBMCs. The chain recombines TRBV6-6 with TRBJ1-5; 8 bases are shared with TRBD1. CDR3 protein: CASGQLGTGQGPQHF. The CDR3 bases are TGTGCCAGCGGCCAACTTGGGACAGGCCAGGGGCCCCAGCATTTT.